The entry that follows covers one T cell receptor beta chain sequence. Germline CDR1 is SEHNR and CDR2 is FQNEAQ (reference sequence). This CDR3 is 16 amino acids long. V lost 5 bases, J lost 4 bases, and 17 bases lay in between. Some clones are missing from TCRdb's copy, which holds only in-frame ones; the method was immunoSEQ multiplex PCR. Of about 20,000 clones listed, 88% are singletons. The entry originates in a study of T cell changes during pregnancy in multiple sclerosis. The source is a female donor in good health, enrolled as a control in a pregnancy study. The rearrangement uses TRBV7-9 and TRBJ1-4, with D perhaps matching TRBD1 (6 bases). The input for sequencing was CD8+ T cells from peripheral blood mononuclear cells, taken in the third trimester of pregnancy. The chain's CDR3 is CASSTTTGPGNEKLFF. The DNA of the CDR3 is TGTGCCAGCAGCACCACTACAGGGCCCGGTAATGAAAAACTGTTTTTT.